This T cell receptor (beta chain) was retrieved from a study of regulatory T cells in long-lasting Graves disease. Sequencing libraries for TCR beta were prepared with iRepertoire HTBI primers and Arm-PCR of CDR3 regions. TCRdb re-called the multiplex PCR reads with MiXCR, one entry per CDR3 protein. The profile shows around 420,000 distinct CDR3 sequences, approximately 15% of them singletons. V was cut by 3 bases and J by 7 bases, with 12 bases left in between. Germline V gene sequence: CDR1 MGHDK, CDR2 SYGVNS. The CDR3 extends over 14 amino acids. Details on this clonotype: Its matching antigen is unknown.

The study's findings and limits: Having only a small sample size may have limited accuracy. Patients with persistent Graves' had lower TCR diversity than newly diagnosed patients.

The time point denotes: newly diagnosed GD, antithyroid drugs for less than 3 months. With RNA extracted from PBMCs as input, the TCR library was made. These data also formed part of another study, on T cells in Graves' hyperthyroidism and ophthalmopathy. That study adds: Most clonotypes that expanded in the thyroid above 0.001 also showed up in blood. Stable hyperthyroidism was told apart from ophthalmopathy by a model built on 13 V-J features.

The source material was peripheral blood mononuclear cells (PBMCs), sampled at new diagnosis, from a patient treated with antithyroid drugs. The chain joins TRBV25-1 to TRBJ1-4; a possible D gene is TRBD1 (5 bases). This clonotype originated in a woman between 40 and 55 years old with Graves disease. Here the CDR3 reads CASSEPQGAEKLFF. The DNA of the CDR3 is TGTGCCAGCAGTGAGCCCCAGGGAGCTGAAAAACTGTTTTTT.